The 32 T cell receptor beta chains below all came from one sample that was sequenced in a study of T cell changes during pregnancy in multiple sclerosis (dated 2019 in TCRdb). The protocol used for the library was the immunoSEQ multiplex PCR assay. Not all clones reach the TCRdb copy of this immuneACCESS table, which keeps in-frame sequences only. Checked studies attribute under half of the gap to unresolved V genes and leave the rest unexplained. Across this sample there are tens of thousands of clones, with approximately 93% seen only once. The ten largest clones add up to about 1.7% of the sample. Sequencing was performed on peripheral blood, taken after pregnancy. The source of these receptors is a female donor with multiple sclerosis, enrolled in a pregnancy study.

The CDR3 DNA is TGTGCCAGTAGTATAGGCACAGGGGCGTTGCCGGGGCGGGGAATCTATGGCTACACCTTC. Amino acids: CASSIGTGALPGRGIYGYTF. This rearrangement joins TRBV19 to TRBJ1-2; 7 bases match TRBD1. Losses at the gene ends were 1 base for V and 4 bases for J; bases not matched to a gene: 21. Germline V lookup: CDR1 LNHDA, CDR2 SQIVND (reference sequence). The CDR3 runs 20 residues.

The chain carries TRBV6-1 and TRBJ2-5; 10 bases match TRBD2. The CDR3 loop spans 14 amino acids. Trimming cost V 6 bases and J 4 bases; bases outside gene matches: 5. CDR1 and CDR2 (germline): MNHNS, SASEGT. In DNA form, the CDR3 reads TGTGCCAGCAGCCATCTAGCGGGAGTAGAGACCCAGTACTTC. It specifies CASSHLAGVETQYF.

The rearrangement uses TRBV7-2 and TRBJ2-1, with 12 positions matching TRBD2. V was clipped by 5 bases and J by 7 bases; unmatched bases: 18. This CDR3 is 19 amino acids long. CDR1 is SGHTA, CDR2 FQGNSA, per germline. This chain's CDR3 is CASSLRPPPTSGSGNEQFF. The CDR3 region has the DNA TGTGCCAGCAGCCTTCGGCCCCCACCGACTAGCGGGAGTGGGAATGAGCAGTTCTTC.

This chain uses TRBV4-2 with TRBJ2-4; 11 bases align to TRBD2. Germline V lookup: CDR1 LGHNA, CDR2 YNFKEQ. The CDR3 has 21 amino acids. J was trimmed by 0 bases and V by 1 base; bases with no gene match: 14. The CDR3 coding sequence is TGTGCCAGCAGCCAAGTCCTACTAGCGGGAGCCGAGCATTTAGCCAAAAACATTCAGTACTTC. Translation gives CASSQVLLAGAEHLAKNIQYF.

The V and J genes are TRBV7-2 and TRBJ2-2; 13 bases agree with TRBD2. The CDR3 covers 18 residues. Germline-derived CDR1 and CDR2 are SGHTA and FQGNSA. J was trimmed by 0 bases and V by 5 bases; bases with no gene match: 6. CDR3 nucleotide sequence: TGTGCCAGCAGCCGAACACTAGCGGGAGGGGCGAACACCGGGGAGCTGTTTTTT. Translation: CASSRTLAGGANTGELFF.

The CDR3: CASSFVRLGQGWETQYF. The CDR3 bases are TGTGCCAGCAGCTTCGTTCGGTTGGGACAGGGGTGGGAGACCCAGTACTTC. The V gene is TRBV7-9, the J gene TRBJ2-5, with TRBD1 matching 10 bases. Looked up from germline, CDR1 is SEHNR and CDR2 is FQNEAQ (reference sequence). The CDR3 contains 17 residues. V lost 3 bases to trimming and J lost 5 bases; unmatched junction nucleotides: 12.

This chain uses TRBV7-3 with TRBJ2-3; 8 nucleotides line up with TRBD2. V gave up 6 bases and J gave up 5 bases; unmatched junction bases: 16. This CDR3 is built from 17 residues. The germline gives CDR1 SGHTA, CDR2 FQGTGA. Written as DNA, the CDR3 is TGTGCCAGCAGTCAAATCGGGGGGGCGCCCACCCTAGATACGCAGTATTTT. Translated, it gives CASSQIGGAPTLDTQYF.

Written as DNA, the CDR3 is TGTGCCAGCAGCTTAACATTGGACTATCAATACGAGCAGTACTTC. Translated, it gives CASSLTLDYQYEQYF. The V call is TRBV7-9, the J call TRBJ2-7, with a tentative D call TRBD2 (6 bases). This CDR3 spans 15 amino acids. Germline V gene sequence: CDR1 SEHNR, CDR2 FQNEAQ (reference sequence). The V end was cut by 2 bases, the J end by 4 bases, with 15 bases between.

The rearrangement joins TRBV28 to TRBJ2-7; D gene uncertain. The germline gives CDR1 MDHEN, CDR2 SYDVKM. This CDR3 has 14 residues. The V end lost 6 bases, the J end lost 2 bases, and 14 bases lay between the germline ends. The CDR3, as DNA: TGTGCCAGCAGCACCGACCGACAAGCCTACGAGCAGTACTTC. Its protein product is CASSTDRQAYEQYF.

The CDR3 reads CASSEGVMRDTEAFF. DNA of the CDR3: TGTGCCAGCAGTGAAGGGGTGATGAGGGACACTGAAGCTTTCTTT. The chain employs TRBV25-1 and TRBJ1-1; D ambiguous. CDR3 length equals 15 residues. The V gene lost 2 bases and the J gene lost 3 bases, with 13 bases spanning the gap. In germline, CDR1 is MGHDK, CDR2 SYGVNS.

The chain joins TRBV7-9 to TRBJ1-1; no reliable D call. The germline CDR1 and CDR2 sequences are SEHNR and FQNEAQ (reference sequence). V lost 3 bases and J lost 1, with 6 bases in between. This CDR3 comprises 13 residues. Written as DNA, the CDR3 is TGTGCCAGCAGCTTTCAGGAGAACACTGAAGCTTTCTTT. The encoded protein is CASSFQENTEAFF.

The chain employs TRBV27 and TRBJ1-1; possibly TRBD1 for D (5 bases). V lost 6 bases, J lost 5 bases, and 25 bases lay in between. From germline, CDR1 is MNHEY and CDR2 SMNVEV (reference sequence). The CDR3 is made up of 17 amino acids. The CDR3 is CASRPYPLQGGGTEAFF. The CDR3 DNA is TGTGCCAGCAGACCCTACCCCCTGCAGGGAGGCGGTACTGAAGCTTTCTTT.

The genes are TRBV6-1 and TRBJ2-2; 7 bases line up with TRBD2. In germline, CDR1 is MNHNS, CDR2 SASEGT. V shed 0 bases and J 7 bases; nucleotides not matched to a gene: 5. There are 15 residues in the CDR3. The CDR3 region has the DNA TGTGCCAGCAGTGAAGCTGGCGGGAGAATCGGGGAGCTGTTTTTT. Protein product: CASSEAGGRIGELFF.

The rearrangement uses TRBV18 and TRBJ2-7; D is possibly TRBD1 (6 bases). The CDR3 length is 12 residues. Trimming removed 4 bases at V and 3 bases at J, with 7 bases between. The germline gives CDR1 KGHSH, CDR2 LQKENI. The CDR3 loop is CASSQDSYEQYF. In DNA, the CDR3 is TGTGCCAGCTCACAGGACAGCTACGAGCAGTACTTC.

This rearrangement joins TRBV2 to TRBJ1-1; 8 positions match TRBD1. Unmatched junction bases numbered 8, after V lost 1 base and J lost 4 bases. CDR1 and CDR2 from the germline V gene are SNHLY and FYNNEI. The CDR3 sequence is 16 residues long. The chain's CDR3 is CASSEGRGLRSTEAFF. DNA of the CDR3: TGTGCCAGCAGTGAAGGCAGGGGGCTTCGGAGCACTGAAGCTTTCTTT.

This chain connects TRBV4-3 to TRBJ2-1; the D gene is possibly TRBD2 (5 bases). The CDR3 loop spans 18 amino acids. Trimming left V 0 bases short and J 0 bases short, with 15 bases between. Germline CDR1 LGHNA, CDR2 YSLEER. The CDR3 region is CASSQDWRWASSYNEQFF. The CDR3 coding sequence is TGCGCCAGCAGCCAAGATTGGAGGTGGGCTAGCTCCTACAATGAGCAGTTCTTC.

CDR3: CASSLDLAGVFIGELFF. CDR3 DNA sequence: TGTGCCAGCAGTTTAGATCTAGCGGGAGTATTTATCGGGGAGCTGTTTTTT. V is TRBV27 and J is TRBJ2-2; 10 bases are shared with TRBD2. V shed 2 bases, J shed 7 bases, and the junction held 10 bases outside the gene matches. The CDR3 spans 17 residues. The germline V gene encodes CDR1 MNHEY and CDR2 SMNVEV (reference sequence).

The CDR3 is CAWSGLPGQGNTEAFF. The CDR3 nucleotides read TGTGCCTGGAGTGGACTTCCCGGACAGGGGAACACTGAAGCTTTCTTT. The genes are TRBV30 and TRBJ1-1, with TRBD1 matching 8 bases. J gave up 1 base and V 1 base, and 8 bases lay outside the gene matches. The CDR3 runs 16 residues. Germline V gene data show CDR1 as GTSNPN and CDR2 as SVGIG (reference sequence).

V is TRBV4-1 and J is TRBJ2-2, with TRBD2 matching over 12 bases. V was clipped by 9 bases and J by 5 bases; unmatched bases: 4. CDR1 and CDR2 from the germline V gene are MGHRA and YSYEKL. CDR3 length: 14 residues. The CDR3 DNA reads TGCGCCAGTACTAGCGGGAGGTCGACCGGGGAGCTGTTTTTT. It codes for CASTSGRSTGELFF.

The rearrangement links TRBV11-2 to TRBJ2-7; D not certain. V was cut by 1 base and J by 3 bases, with 16 bases left in between. Looked up from germline, CDR1 is SGHAT and CDR2 is FQNNGV. The CDR3 runs to 16 residues. CDR3 sequence reads: CASSLGNSPAGYEQYF. The CDR3 nucleotides read TGTGCCAGCAGCTTAGGGAACAGTCCGGCTGGCTACGAGCAGTACTTC.

This clone was seen only once. The chain employs TRBV4-1 and TRBJ1-1; D may be TRBD1 (5 bases). The CDR3 is 15 residues long. Trimming took 0 bases from V and 0 from J, leaving 8 bases between them. Germline CDR1 is MGHRA and CDR2 is YSYEKL. The CDR3 reads CASSQERQLNTEAFF. The CDR3 bases are TGCGCCAGCAGCCAAGAAAGACAGCTGAACACTGAAGCTTTCTTT.

The chain is built from TRBV19 and TRBJ2-7; D possibly corresponds to TRBD1 (6 bases). Germline values: CDR1 LNHDA, CDR2 SQIVND (reference sequence). There are 14 residues in the CDR3. The germline V and J ends were trimmed by 5 bases and 3 bases, with 14 bases remaining between them. CDR3 sequence reads: CASSGRDRIYEQYF. CDR3 in DNA: TGTGCCAGTAGTGGGCGAGACAGGATCTACGAGCAGTACTTC.

This chain links TRBV11-2 with TRBJ2-7; 8 bases fit TRBD1. The trim removed 5 bases at V and 4 bases at J, leaving 10 bases unmatched. Germline V gene data show CDR1 as SGHAT and CDR2 as FQNNGV. This CDR3 contains 15 residues. CDR3 nucleotides: TGTGCCAGCAGCAAGGGACAGGACCTCTATTACGAGCAGTACTTC. Its translation is CASSKGQDLYYEQYF.

The rearrangement links TRBV28 to TRBJ2-2; 12 nucleotides match TRBD2. The CDR3 length is 15 residues. The V and J ends lost 6 bases and 5 bases, in that order; junction bases with no gene match: 4. Per germline, CDR1 MDHEN and CDR2 SYDVKM. CDR3 sequence reads: CASSLTSGRTGELFF. CDR3 nucleotide sequence: TGTGCCAGCAGCCTCACTAGCGGGAGGACCGGGGAGCTGTTTTTT.

This chain joins TRBV28 and TRBJ2-7; D not certain. Trimming cost V 5 bases and J 7 bases, with 9 bases left between them. This CDR3 region has 11 residues. Germline V gene sequence: CDR1 MDHEN, CDR2 SYDVKM. The CDR3 DNA sequence: TGTGCCAGCAGTCTTAGGAGAGAGCAGTACTTC. This sequence encodes CASSLRREQYF.

The chain couples TRBV5-1 to TRBJ2-7, with 9 bases matching TRBD1. The CDR3 has 16 amino acids. In germline, CDR1 is SGHRS, CDR2 YFSETQ. Trimming removed 0 bases from V and 3 bases from J; junction bases left unmatched: 7. The DNA of the CDR3 is TGCGCCAGCAGCTTGGCTATCGGACAGGGGTTCTACGAGCAGTACTTC. This translates into CASSLAIGQGFYEQYF.

The chain uses TRBV19 and TRBJ1-5; 9 bases fit TRBD1. CDR1 and CDR2 (germline): LNHDA, SQIVND (reference sequence). V was pared by 5 bases and J by 6 bases, with 8 bases of the junction left unmatched. The CDR3 loop spans 15 amino acids. CDR3 residues: CASSLQDRGFQPQHF. CDR3 in DNA: TGTGCCAGTAGTCTACAAGACAGGGGGTTTCAGCCCCAGCATTTT.

The rearrangement uses TRBV29-1 and TRBJ2-7; TRBD2 agrees at 10 bases. Germline CDR1 and CDR2: SQVTM and ANQGSEA. The CDR3 length is 13 residues. The J segment lost 3 bases and the V segment lost 4 bases, leaving 3 bases of the junction unmatched. The CDR3 region is CSVVLAGFYEQYF. The DNA of the CDR3 is TGCAGCGTTGTACTAGCGGGATTCTACGAGCAGTACTTC.

This chain uses TRBV2 with TRBJ1-2, with 7 positions matching TRBD1. This CDR3 spans 14 amino acids. V trimming: 3 bases; J trimming: 8 bases; junction bases outside the gene matches: 9. The germline V gene encodes CDR1 SNHLY and CDR2 FYNNEI. CDR3 loop: CASSDRGGAPGYTF. CDR3 sequence (DNA): TGTGCCAGCAGTGACCGAGGGGGCGCGCCCGGCTACACCTTC. The variable domain in full, with the rest retrieved from reference TRBV2 and TRBJ1-2, is EPEVTQTPSHQVTQMGQEVILRCVPISNHLYFYWYRQILGQKVEFLVSFYNNEISEKSEIFDDQFSVERPDGSNFTLKIRSTKLEDSAMYFCASSDRGGAPGYTFGSGTRLTVV.

The genes are TRBV30 and TRBJ2-3; 13 nucleotides agree with TRBD2. The CDR3 loop spans 15 amino acids. Germline trimming cut 3 bases from V and 9 bases from J; bases unmatched to any gene: 9. Germline CDR1 and CDR2: GTSNPN and SVGIG (reference sequence). CDR3 region: CAWSELAGGLWTQYF. The CDR3 region has the DNA TGTGCCTGGAGCGAACTAGCGGGAGGGCTGTGGACGCAGTATTTT. Looking up the rest from reference TRBV30 and TRBJ2-3 gives the full variable domain: SQTIHQWPATLVQPVGSPLSLECTVEGTSNPNLYWYRQAAGRGLQLLFYSVGIGQISSEVPQNLSASRPQDRQFILSSKKLLLSDSGFYLCAWSELAGGLWTQYFGPGTRLTVL.

On this clone: Different DNA sequences within this sample yield the same CDR3. The V gene is TRBV29-1, the J gene TRBJ2-5, with TRBD1 identical over 7 bases. The CDR3 spans 12 residues. CDR1 SQVTM and CDR2 ANQGSEA come from the germline V gene. With V trimmed by 6 bases and J by 5 bases, 6 bases remained unmatched. The DNA for the CDR3 is TGCAGCGTGAGACCGGGACAGGAGACCCAGTACTTC. Amino acids: CSVRPGQETQYF.

The rearrangement uses TRBV29-1 and TRBJ2-1, with TRBD1 identical over 10 bases. The CDR3 covers 13 residues. J was trimmed by 8 bases and V by 7 bases; bases with no gene match: 8. Germline assignment: CDR1 SQVTM and CDR2 ANQGSEA. The CDR3 loop reads CSADGDRGYEQFF. CDR3 DNA sequence: TGCAGCGCAGACGGGGACAGGGGTTATGAGCAGTTCTTC.